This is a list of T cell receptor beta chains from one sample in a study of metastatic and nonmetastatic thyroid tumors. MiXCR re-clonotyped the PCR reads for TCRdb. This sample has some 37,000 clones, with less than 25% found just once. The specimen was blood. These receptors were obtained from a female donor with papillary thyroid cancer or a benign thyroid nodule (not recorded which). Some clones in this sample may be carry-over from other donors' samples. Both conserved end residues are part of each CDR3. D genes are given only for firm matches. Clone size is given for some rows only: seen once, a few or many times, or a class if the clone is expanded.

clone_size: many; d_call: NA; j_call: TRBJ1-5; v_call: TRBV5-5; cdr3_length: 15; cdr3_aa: CASSLDHGENQPQHF; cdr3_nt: TGTGCCAGCAGCTTGGATCACGGAGAAAATCAGCCCCAGCATTTT
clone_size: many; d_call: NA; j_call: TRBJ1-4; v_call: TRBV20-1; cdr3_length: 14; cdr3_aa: CSALGGATNEKLFF; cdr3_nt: TGCAGTGCCCTTGGGGGTGCAACTAATGAAAAACTGTTTTTT
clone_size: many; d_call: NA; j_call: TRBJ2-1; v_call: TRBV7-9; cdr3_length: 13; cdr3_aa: CASSLGTANEQFF; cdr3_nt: TGTGCCAGCAGCTTAGGGACAGCCAATGAGCAGTTCTTC
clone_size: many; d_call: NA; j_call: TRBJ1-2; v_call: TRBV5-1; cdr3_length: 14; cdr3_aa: CASSSGTPNYGYTF; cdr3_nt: TGCGCCAGCAGTTCCGGGACACCTAACTATGGCTACACCTTC
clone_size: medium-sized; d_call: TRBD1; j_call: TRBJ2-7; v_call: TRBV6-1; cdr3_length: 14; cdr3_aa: CASSELRGTYEQYF; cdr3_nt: TGTGCCAGCAGTGAGCTCAGGGGGACCTACGAGCAGTACTTC
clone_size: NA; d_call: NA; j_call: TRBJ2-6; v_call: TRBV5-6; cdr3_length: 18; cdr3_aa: CASTYAPGALGVANVLTF; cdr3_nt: TGTGCCAGCACCTATGCCCCAGGGGCGCTGGGAGTGGCCAACGTCCTGACTTTC
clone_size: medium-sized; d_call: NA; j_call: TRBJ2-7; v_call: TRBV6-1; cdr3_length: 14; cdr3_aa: CASSSGRGTYEQYF; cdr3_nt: TGTGCCAGCAGTTCCGGACGGGGAACGTACGAGCAGTACTTC
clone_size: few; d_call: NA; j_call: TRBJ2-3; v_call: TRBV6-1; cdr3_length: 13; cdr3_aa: CTSVQAGTDKQYF; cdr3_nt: TGTACCAGCGTCCAAGCGGGCACAGATAAGCAGTATTTT
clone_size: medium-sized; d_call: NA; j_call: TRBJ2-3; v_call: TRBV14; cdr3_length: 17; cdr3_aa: CASSQDPAGTSTDTQYF; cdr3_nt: TGTGCCAGCAGCCAAGACCCAGCGGGTACTAGCACAGATACGCAGTATTTT
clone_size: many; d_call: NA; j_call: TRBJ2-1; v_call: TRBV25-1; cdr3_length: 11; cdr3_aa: CASRGINEQFF; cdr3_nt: TGTGCCAGCAGAGGGATAAATGAGCAGTTCTTC
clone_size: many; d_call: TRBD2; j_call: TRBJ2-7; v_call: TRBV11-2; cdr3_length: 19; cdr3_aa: CASSLSRLAGGPKSYEQYF; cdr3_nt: TGTGCCAGCAGCTTATCCCGACTAGCGGGAGGGCCTAAGTCCTACGAGCAGTACTTC
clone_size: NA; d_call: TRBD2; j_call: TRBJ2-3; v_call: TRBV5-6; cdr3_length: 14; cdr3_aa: CASSLWTRSDTQYF; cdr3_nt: TGTGCCAGCAGCCTATGGACTAGATCAGATACGCAGTATTTT
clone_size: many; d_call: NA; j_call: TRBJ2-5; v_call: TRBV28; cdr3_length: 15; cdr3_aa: CASSLPGRARETQYF; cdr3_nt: TGTGCCAGCAGTTTACCCGGCAGGGCAAGGGAGACCCAGTACTTC
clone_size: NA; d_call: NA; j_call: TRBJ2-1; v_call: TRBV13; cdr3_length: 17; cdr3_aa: CAISSRPWAEGHNEQFF; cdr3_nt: TGTGCCATCAGCTCCCGCCCCTGGGCGGAGGGTCACAATGAGCAGTTCTTC
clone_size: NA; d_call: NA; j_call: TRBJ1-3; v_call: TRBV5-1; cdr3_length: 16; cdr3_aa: CASSQQVSGAGNTIYF; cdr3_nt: TGCGCCAGCAGTCAACAGGTATCGGGCGCTGGAAACACCATATATTTT
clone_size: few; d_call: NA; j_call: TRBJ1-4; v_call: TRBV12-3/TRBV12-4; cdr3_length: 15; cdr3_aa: CARSSSTDGGKLLFF; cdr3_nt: TGTGCCAGAAGTTCATCAACCGACGGTGGTAAATTGCTGTTTTTT
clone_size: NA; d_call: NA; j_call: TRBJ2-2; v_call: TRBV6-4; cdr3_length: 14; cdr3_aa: CASAVQGGTGELFF; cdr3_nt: TGTGCCAGCGCAGTACAGGGAGGCACCGGGGAGCTGTTTTTT
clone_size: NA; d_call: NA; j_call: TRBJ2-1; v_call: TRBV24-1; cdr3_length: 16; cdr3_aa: CATSPWGVSTHNEQFF; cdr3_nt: TGTGCCACCAGTCCTTGGGGGGTATCCACCCACAATGAGCAGTTCTTC
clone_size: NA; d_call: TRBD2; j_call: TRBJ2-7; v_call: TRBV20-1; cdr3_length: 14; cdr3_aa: CSASGTSGLGEQYF; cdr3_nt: TGCAGTGCTTCCGGGACTAGCGGGTTGGGGGAGCAGTACTTC
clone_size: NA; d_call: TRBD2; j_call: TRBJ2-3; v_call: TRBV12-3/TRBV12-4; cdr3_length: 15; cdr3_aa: CASIPSGRGTYTQYF; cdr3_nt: TGTGCCAGCATCCCTAGCGGGAGGGGCACATATACGCAGTATTTT
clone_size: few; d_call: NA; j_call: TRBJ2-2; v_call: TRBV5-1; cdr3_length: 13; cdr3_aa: CASSSSPAGELFF; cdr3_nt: TGCGCCAGCAGCTCCTCTCCAGCCGGAGAGCTGTTTTTT
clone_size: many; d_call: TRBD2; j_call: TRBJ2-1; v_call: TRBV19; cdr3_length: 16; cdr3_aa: CASTPGLAGLYNEQFF; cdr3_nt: TGTGCCAGTACCCCGGGACTAGCGGGCCTCTACAATGAGCAGTTCTTC
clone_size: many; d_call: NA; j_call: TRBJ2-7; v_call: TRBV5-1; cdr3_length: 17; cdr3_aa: CASSLLSGAASSYEQYF; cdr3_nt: TGCGCCAGCAGCTTGTTGTCCGGTGCCGCGAGCTCCTACGAGCAGTACTTC
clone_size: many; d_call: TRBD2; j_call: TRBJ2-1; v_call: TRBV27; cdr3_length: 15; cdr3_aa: CASSRPGLAGGEQFF; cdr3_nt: TGTGCCAGCAGTCGCCCGGGACTAGCAGGCGGTGAGCAGTTCTTC
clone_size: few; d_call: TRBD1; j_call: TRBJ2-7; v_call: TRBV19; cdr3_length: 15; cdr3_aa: CASRGTENPPYEQYF; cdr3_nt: TGTGCCAGTAGGGGGACAGAAAATCCCCCCTACGAGCAGTACTTC
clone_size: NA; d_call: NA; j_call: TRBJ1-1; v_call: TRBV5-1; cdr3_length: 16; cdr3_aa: CASSLVLSWANTEAFF; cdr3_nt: TGCGCCAGCAGCTTGGTGTTGTCATGGGCCAACACTGAAGCTTTCTTT
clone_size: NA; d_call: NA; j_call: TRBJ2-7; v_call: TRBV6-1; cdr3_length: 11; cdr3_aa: CASSGIYEEYF; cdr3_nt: TGTGCCAGCAGCGGTATTTACGAGGAGTACTTC
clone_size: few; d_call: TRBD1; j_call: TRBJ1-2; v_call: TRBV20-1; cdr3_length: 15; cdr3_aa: CSADNTQGAGYGYTF; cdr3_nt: TGCAGTGCTGACAATACGCAGGGGGCGGGGTATGGCTACACCTTC
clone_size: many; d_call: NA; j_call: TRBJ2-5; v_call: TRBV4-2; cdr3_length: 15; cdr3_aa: CASSQAAGGRETQYF; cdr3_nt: TGTGCCAGCAGCCAAGCGGCAGGAGGGAGGGAGACCCAGTACTTC
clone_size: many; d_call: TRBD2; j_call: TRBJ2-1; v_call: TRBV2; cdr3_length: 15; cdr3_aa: CASRRSGRAEGEQFF; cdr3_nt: TGTGCCAGCAGGAGGAGCGGGAGGGCCGAAGGTGAGCAGTTCTTC
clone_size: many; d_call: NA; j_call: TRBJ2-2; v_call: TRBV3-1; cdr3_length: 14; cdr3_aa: CASSQVPDTGELFF; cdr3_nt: TGTGCCAGCAGCCAAGTTCCGGACACCGGGGAGCTGTTTTTT
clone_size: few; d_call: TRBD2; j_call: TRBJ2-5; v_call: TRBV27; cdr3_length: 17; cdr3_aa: CASSSDQGLAGQETQYF; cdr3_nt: TGTGCCAGCAGTTCCGATCAGGGACTAGCTGGGCAAGAGACCCAGTACTTC
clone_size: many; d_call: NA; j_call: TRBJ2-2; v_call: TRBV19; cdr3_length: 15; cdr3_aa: CASFSGRGYTGELFF; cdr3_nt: TGTGCCAGTTTTTCAGGGCGTGGTTACACCGGGGAGCTGTTTTTT
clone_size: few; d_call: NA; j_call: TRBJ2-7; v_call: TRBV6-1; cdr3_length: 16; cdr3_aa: CASSEVEHSLSYEQYF; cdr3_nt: TGTGCCAGCAGTGAAGTAGAACACTCCCTCTCCTACGAGCAGTACTTC
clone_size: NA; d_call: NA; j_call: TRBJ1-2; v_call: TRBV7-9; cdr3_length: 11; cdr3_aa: CASSYSYGYTF; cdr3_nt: TGTGCCAGCAGCTACTCCTATGGCTACACCTTC
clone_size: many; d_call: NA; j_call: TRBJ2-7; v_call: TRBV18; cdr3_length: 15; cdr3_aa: CASSPPGVRRYEQYF; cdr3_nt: TGTGCCAGCTCACCACCGGGAGTACGGCGGTACGAGCAGTACTTC
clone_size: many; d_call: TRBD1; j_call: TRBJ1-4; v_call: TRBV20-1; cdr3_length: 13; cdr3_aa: CSAPGQSNEKLFF; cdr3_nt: TGCAGTGCGCCGGGACAGAGTAATGAAAAACTGTTTTTT
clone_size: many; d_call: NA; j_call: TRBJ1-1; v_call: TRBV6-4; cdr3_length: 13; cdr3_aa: CASSQGENTEAFF; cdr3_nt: TGTGCCAGCAGCCAGGGAGAGAACACTGAAGCTTTCTTT
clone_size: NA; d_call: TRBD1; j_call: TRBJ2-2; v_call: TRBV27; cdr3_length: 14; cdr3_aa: CASIQWTGTGDLFF; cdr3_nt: TGTGCCAGCATCCAATGGACAGGGACCGGGGATCTGTTTTTT
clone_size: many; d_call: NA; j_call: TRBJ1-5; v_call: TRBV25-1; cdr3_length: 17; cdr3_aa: CASRKTLDGSQTLPQHF; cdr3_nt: TGTGCCAGCAGGAAGACCTTGGACGGCTCCCAAACATTGCCCCAGCATTTT
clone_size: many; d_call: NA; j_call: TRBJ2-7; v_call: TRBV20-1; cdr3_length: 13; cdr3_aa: CSARVTGANEQYF; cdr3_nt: TGCAGTGCTAGAGTGACCGGGGCCAACGAGCAGTACTTC
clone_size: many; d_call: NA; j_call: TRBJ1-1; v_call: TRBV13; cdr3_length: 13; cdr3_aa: CASSLGDATEAFF; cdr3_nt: TGTGCCAGCAGCTTGGGGGATGCCACTGAAGCTTTCTTT
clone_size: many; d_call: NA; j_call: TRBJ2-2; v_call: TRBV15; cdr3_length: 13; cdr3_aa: CATSRGLTGELFF; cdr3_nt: TGTGCCACCAGCAGAGGCCTGACCGGGGAGCTGTTTTTT
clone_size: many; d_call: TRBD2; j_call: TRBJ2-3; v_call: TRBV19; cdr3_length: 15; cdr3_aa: CASSTPGLAGDTQYF; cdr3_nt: TGTGCCAGTAGTACCCCGGGACTAGCGGGAGATACGCAGTATTTT
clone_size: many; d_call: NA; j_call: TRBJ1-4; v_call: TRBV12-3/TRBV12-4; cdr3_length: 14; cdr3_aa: CASSRGLANEKLFF; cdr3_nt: TGTGCCAGCAGTAGGGGTTTGGCTAATGAAAAACTGTTTTTT
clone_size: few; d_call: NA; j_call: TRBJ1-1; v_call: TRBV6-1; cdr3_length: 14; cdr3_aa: CAGSGGRRNTEAFF; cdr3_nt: TGTGCCGGCAGTGGGGGTAGGAGGAACACTGAAGCTTTCTTT
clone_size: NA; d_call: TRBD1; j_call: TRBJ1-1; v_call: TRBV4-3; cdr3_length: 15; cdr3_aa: CASSETGRPNTEAFF; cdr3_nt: TGCGCCAGCAGCGAGACAGGGCGGCCCAACACTGAAGCTTTCTTT
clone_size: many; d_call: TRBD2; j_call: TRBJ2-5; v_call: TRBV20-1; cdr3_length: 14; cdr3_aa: CSTNSGREQETQYF; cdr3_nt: TGCAGTACTAATAGCGGGAGGGAGCAAGAGACCCAGTACTTC
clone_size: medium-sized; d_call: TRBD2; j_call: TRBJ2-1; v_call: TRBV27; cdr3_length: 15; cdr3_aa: CASSFSGSGYNEQFF; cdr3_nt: TGTGCCAGCAGTTTTAGCGGGAGTGGGTACAATGAGCAGTTCTTC
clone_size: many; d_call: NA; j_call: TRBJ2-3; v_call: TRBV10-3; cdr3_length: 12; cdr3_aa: CAIRSDTDTQYF; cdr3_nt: TGTGCCATCAGGAGCGACACAGATACGCAGTATTTT
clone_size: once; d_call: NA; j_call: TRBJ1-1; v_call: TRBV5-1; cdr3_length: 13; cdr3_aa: CASSFMANTEAFF; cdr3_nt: TGCGCCAGCAGCTTTATGGCGAACACTGAAGCTTTCTTT
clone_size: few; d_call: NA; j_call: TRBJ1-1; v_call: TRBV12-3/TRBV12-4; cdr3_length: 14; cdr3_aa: CASSFGTVAGRAFF; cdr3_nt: TGTGCCAGCAGTTTTGGGACGGTAGCAGGGAGAGCTTTCTTT
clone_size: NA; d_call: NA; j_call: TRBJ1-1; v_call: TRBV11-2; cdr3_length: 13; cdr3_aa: CASSYHSNTEAFF; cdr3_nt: TGTGCCAGCAGCTATCACTCGAACACTGAAGCTTTCTTT
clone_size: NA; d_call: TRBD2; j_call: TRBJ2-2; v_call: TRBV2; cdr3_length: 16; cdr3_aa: CASREGLAGGTRELFF; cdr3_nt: TGTGCCAGCAGGGAGGGACTAGCGGGAGGGACCAGGGAGCTGTTTTTT
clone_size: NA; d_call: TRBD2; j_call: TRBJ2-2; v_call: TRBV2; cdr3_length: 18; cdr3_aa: CASSGRLAGGANTGELFF; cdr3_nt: TGTGCCAGCAGTGGCAGACTAGCGGGAGGGGCGAACACCGGGGAGCTGTTTTTT
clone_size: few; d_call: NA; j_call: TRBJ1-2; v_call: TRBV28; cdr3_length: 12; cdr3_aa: CASSRTNYGYTF; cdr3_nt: TGTGCCAGCAGCCGGACTAACTATGGCTACACCTTC